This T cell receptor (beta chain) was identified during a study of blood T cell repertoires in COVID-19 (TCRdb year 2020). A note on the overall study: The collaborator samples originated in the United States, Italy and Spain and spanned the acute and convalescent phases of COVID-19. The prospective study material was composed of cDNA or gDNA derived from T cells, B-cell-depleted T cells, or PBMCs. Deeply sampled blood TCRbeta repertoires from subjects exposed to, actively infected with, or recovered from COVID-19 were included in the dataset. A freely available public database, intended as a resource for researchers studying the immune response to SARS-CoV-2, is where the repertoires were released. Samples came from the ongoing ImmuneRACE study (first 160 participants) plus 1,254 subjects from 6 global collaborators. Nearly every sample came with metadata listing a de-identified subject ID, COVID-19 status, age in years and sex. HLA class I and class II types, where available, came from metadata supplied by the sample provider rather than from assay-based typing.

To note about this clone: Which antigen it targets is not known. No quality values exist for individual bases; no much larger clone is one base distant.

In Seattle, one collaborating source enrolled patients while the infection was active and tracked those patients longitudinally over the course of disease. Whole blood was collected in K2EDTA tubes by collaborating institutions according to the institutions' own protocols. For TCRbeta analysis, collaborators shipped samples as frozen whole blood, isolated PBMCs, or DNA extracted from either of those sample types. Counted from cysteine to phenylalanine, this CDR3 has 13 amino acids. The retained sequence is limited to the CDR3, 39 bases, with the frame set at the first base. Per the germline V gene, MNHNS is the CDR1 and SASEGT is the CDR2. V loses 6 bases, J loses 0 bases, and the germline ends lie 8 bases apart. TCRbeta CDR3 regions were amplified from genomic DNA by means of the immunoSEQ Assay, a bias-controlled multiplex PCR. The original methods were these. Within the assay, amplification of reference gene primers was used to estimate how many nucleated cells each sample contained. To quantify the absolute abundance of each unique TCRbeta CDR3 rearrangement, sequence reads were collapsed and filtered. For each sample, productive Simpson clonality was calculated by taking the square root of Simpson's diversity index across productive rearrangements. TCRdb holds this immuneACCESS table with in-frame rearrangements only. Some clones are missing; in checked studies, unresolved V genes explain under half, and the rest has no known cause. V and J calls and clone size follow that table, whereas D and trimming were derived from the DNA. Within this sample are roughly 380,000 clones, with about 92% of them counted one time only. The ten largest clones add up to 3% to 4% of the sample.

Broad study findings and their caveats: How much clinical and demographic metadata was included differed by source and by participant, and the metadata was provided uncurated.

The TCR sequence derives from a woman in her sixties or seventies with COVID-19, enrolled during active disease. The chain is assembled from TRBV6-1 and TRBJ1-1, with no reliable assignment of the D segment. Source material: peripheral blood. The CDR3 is CASSSGLNTEAFF. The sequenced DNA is TGTGCCAGCAGCTCGGGTCTGAACACTGAAGCTTTCTTT.